Each of the 8 T cell receptor beta chains below was sequenced from the same sample in a study of T cell responses to AZD1222 COVID-19 vaccine. Method: immunoSEQ multiplex PCR; TCRdb's copy keeps in-frame clones and lacks some. Of 150,000 or so clones listed, approximately 88% are singletons. The input for sequencing was peripheral blood, taken on day 0 of AZD1222 vaccination. The receptors come from an adult in good health.

The rearrangement links TRBV7-8 to TRBJ1-2, with D unclear. The CDR3 consists of 13 residues. Trimming shortened V by 4 bases and J by 8 bases, and 14 bases separated the two germline ends. The germline CDR1 and CDR2 sequences are SGHVS and FQNEAQ. The CDR3 DNA reads TGTGCCAGCAGCTCCGGGCCTGACTGGGGCTACACCTTC. Residues: CASSSGPDWGYTF.

The rearrangement joins TRBV3-1 (or the pseudogene TRBV3-2) to TRBJ2-2; D is unresolved. Trimming pared 1 base from V and 4 bases from J, leaving 4 bases between. From germline, CDR1 is LGHDT and CDR2 YNNKEL (reference sequence). This CDR3 has 13 residues. As DNA, the CDR3 is TGTGCCAGCAGCCAAGGGGGCACCGGGGAGCTGTTTTTT. Translated: CASSQGGTGELFF.

This clone was seen more than once but under ten times. The CDR3 region has the DNA TGTGCCAGCAACCCGACTAGCGGGGCCACCGGGGAGCTGTTTTTT. Protein product: CASNPTSGATGELFF. The genes are TRBV9 and TRBJ2-2; TRBD2 matches 11 bases. Trimming took 6 bases from V and 4 from J; bases not matched to a gene: 5. The CDR3 contains 15 residues. Germline V gene sequence: CDR1 SGDLS, CDR2 YYNGEE.

The chain combines TRBV28 with TRBJ2-7; possible D gene TRBD1, 6 bases. Germline V gene data show CDR1 as MDHEN and CDR2 as SYDVKM. The ends were cut back, 6 bases at V and 0 bases at J, with 18 bases in the middle. CDR3 size: 16 residues. Here the CDR3 reads CASSRAWGRSSYEQYF. The CDR3 DNA is TGTGCCAGCAGCCGGGCTTGGGGGCGGTCCTCCTACGAGCAGTACTTC.

The chain combines TRBV4-3 with TRBJ1-5; TRBD1 might be the D (6 bases). V was cut by 0 bases and J by 7 bases, with 16 bases left in between. Germline loops: CDR1 LGHNA, CDR2 YSLEER. This CDR3 is built from 16 residues. The CDR3 region is CASSQDFGQGQQPQHF. The CDR3, as DNA: TGCGCCAGCAGCCAAGATTTTGGGCAGGGGCAACAGCCCCAGCATTTT.

The chain has TRBV6-5 and TRBJ1-6; no clear D gene. There are 14 residues in the CDR3. Trimming pared 3 bases from V and 9 bases from J, leaving 12 bases between. Per germline, CDR1 MNHEY and CDR2 SVGAGI. In nucleotides, the CDR3 is TGTGCCAGCAGTTATAAGGGAGCAGGTTCACCCCTCCACTTT. This translates into CASSYKGAGSPLHF.

This sequence joins TRBV7-8 and TRBJ2-2, with 8 bases fitting TRBD2. Losses at the gene ends were 1 base for V and 5 bases for J; bases not matched to a gene: 6. The CDR3 is made up of 16 amino acids. In germline, CDR1 is SGHVS, CDR2 FQNEAQ. DNA of the CDR3: TGTGCCAGCAGCTTAGGGTCTGCGGGGGGAACCGGGGAGCTGTTTTTT. Translated: CASSLGSAGGTGELFF.

The sample holds a few counts of this clone. The V gene is TRBV6-5, the J gene TRBJ2-6; tentatively, D is TRBD1 or TRBD2 (5 bases each). The germline gives CDR1 MNHEY, CDR2 SVGAGI. The CDR3 is made up of 16 amino acids. The germline V and J ends were trimmed by 0 bases and 6 bases, with 12 bases remaining between them. The CDR3 region has the DNA TGTGCCAGCAGTTACTCTGGGGGATCCTTGGCCAACGTCCTGACTTTC. As protein: CASSYSGGSLANVLTF.